These 5 T cell receptor beta chains came from one sample sequenced in a study of blood T cell repertoires in COVID-19. The method was immunoSEQ multiplex PCR; TCRdb's version includes in-frame clones alone and lacks a portion of them. The sample contains some 120,000 clones, around 76% of which appear only once. The source material was peripheral blood. The receptors derive from a man aged 55-75 years with acute or convalescent COVID-19.

The chain uses TRBV28 and TRBJ1-5, with TRBD1 as a possible D gene (5 bases). V lost 4 bases and J lost 2, with 12 bases in between. CDR3 size: 15 residues. Germline loops: CDR1 MDHEN, CDR2 SYDVKM. The DNA for the CDR3 is TGTGCCAGCAGTTGGGGGGGAGTGGGCAATCAGCCCCAGCATTTT. This codes for CASSWGGVGNQPQHF. The variable domain in full, with the rest retrieved from reference TRBV28 and TRBJ1-5, is DVKVTQSSRYLVKRTGEKVFLECVQDMDHENMFWYRQDPGLGLRLIYFSYDVKMKEKGDIPEGYSVSREKKERFSLILESASTNQTSMYLCASSWGGVGNQPQHFGDGTRLSIL.

The CDR3 loop reads CASRDTPGGSDTEAFF. The CDR3 bases are TGTGCCAGCAGGGATACTCCAGGGGGCTCGGACACTGAAGCTTTCTTT. This rearrangement joins TRBV2 to TRBJ1-1; 8 nucleotides line up with TRBD1. The CDR3 is made up of 16 amino acids. Germline-derived CDR1 and CDR2 are SNHLY and FYNNEI. The V and J ends lost 6 bases and 3 bases, in that order; junction bases with no gene match: 12.

This sequence joins TRBV18 and TRBJ1-1; 8 bases align to TRBD1. The V gene's germline CDR1 is KGHSH and CDR2 LQKENI. This CDR3 is 14 amino acids long. V lost 4 bases to trimming and J lost 4 bases; unmatched junction nucleotides: 5. The CDR3 sequence: CASSQGQVGTEAFF. For the CDR3, the DNA is TGTGCCAGCTCACAGGGACAGGTGGGCACTGAAGCTTTCTTT.

The gene calls are TRBV3-1 (or the pseudogene TRBV3-2) and TRBJ1-2; the D is unclear. Deletions cut 3 bases from V and 4 bases from J, with 12 bases between. Germline V gene sequence: CDR1 LGHDT, CDR2 YNNKEL (reference sequence). CDR3 size: 14 residues. In DNA, the CDR3 is TGTGCCAGCAGCCACAACAGTGTTGGCTATGGCTACACCTTC. It is translated as CASSHNSVGYGYTF.

V gene TRBV7-3 combines with J gene TRBJ2-3, with 14 bases lining up with TRBD2. Per germline, CDR1 SGHTA and CDR2 FQGTGA. V lost 1 base and J lost 3; bases outside the gene matches: 9. The CDR3 consists of 19 residues. The CDR3 reads CASSLIGTSGRKSTDTQYF. CDR3 nucleotides: TGTGCCAGCAGCTTAATTGGGACTAGCGGGAGAAAGTCTACAGATACGCAGTATTTT.